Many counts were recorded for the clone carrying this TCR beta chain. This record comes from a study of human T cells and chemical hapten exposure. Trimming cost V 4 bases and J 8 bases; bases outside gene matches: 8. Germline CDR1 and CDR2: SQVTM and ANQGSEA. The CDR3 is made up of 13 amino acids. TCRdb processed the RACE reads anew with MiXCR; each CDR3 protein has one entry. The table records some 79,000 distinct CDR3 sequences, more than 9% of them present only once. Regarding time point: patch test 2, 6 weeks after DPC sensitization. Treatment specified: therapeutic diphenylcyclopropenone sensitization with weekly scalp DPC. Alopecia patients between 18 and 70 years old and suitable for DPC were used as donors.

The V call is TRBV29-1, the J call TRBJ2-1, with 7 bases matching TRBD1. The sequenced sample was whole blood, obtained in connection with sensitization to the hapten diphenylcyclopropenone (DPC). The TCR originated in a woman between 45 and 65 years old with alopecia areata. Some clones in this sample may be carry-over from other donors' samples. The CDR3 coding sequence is TGCAGCGTTGCTGGAGACAGGGTCGATGAGCAGTTCTTC. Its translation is CSVAGDRVDEQFF.